This T cell receptor beta chain is from a study of cytomegalovirus exposure and HLA in healthy donors. CDR3 length: 15 amino acids. In germline, CDR1 is SNHLY, CDR2 FYNNEI. The germline V and J ends were trimmed by 5 bases and 7 bases, with 18 bases remaining between them. The PCR made use of 60 Vbeta and 13 Jbeta primers. TCRdb's table, derived via immunoSEQ multiplex PCR, lists solely in-frame clones and lacks some. The data show approximately 220,000 clones, around 80% seen once. This receptor was identified in a young man in good health and CMV-seronegative. The V and J genes are TRBV2 and TRBJ1-5; D is possibly TRBD1 (6 bases). Sequencing was performed on PBMCs. CDR3 protein: CASSPGTPVGQPQHF. The DNA for the CDR3 is TGTGCCAGCAGTCCCGGGACACCCGTGGGGCAGCCCCAGCATTTT.